This is a list of T cell receptor beta chains from one sample in a study of T-cell memory formation after mild COVID-19. TCRdb itself ran the 5' RACE reads through MiXCR, one entry per CDR3 protein. The sample consists of 580,000 or so distinct CDR3 sequences, 17% of them appearing once. The sample was PBMCs or a T cell subset sorted from them (not recorded which). Receptors originate from an adult woman who had mild COVID-19 (a few samples of this study predate the infection). Cell type and time point are not known. Each CDR3 is given with its conserved first and last residue. The order of the fields is D gene, V gene, CDR3 length, clone size, J gene, CDR3 protein, CDR3 DNA. A D gene is named only where the DNA matches it firmly. Not every row has a clone size; where given, it reads once, few, many or a size class.

>NA|TRBV12-3/TRBV12-4|15|few|TRBJ1-3
CASSFWPTDGNTIYF
TGTGCCAGCAGTTTCTGGCCTACAGATGGAAACACCATATATTTT
>TRBD1|TRBV7-2|14|NA|TRBJ2-1
CASSSVTGVNEQFF
TGTGCCAGCAGCTCCGTGACAGGGGTCAATGAGCAGTTCTTC
>NA|TRBV10-3|14|few|TRBJ2-7
CAISGRTLLDEQYF
TGTGCCATCAGTGGTAGGACACTGCTTGACGAGCAGTACTTC
>TRBD2|TRBV20-1|16|NA|TRBJ2-3
CSARPGLAGSRGTQYF
TGCAGTGCTAGACCCGGACTAGCGGGGTCAAGGGGTACGCAGTATTTT
>NA|TRBV7-6|13|NA|TRBJ2-5
CASSPVSPETQYF
TGTGCCAGCAGCCCCGTCTCCCCGGAGACCCAGTACTTC
>NA|TRBV5-1|14|NA|TRBJ1-1
CASSQWTTNTEAFF
TGCGCCAGCAGTCAATGGACAACGAACACTGAAGCTTTCTTT
>NA|TRBV3-1|16|few|TRBJ2-6
CASSQDRPSGANVLTF
TGTGCCAGCAGCCAAGACAGGCCCTCTGGGGCCAACGTCCTGACTTTC
>NA|TRBV9|14|NA|TRBJ2-1
CASSVPDFGNEQFF
TGTGCCAGCAGCGTACCAGATTTCGGGAATGAGCAGTTCTTC
>NA|TRBV3-1|14|NA|TRBJ1-5
CASSSTVSNQPQHF
TGTGCCAGCAGCTCGACGGTTAGCAATCAGCCCCAGCATTTT
>TRBD2|TRBV5-1|17|few|TRBJ2-1
CASQNSGTSGRGDEQFF
TGCGCCAGTCAAAACTCCGGGACTAGCGGGAGAGGCGATGAGCAGTTCTTC
>NA|TRBV7-9|12|many|TRBJ2-3
CASSSVSNTQYF
TGTGCCAGCAGCTCTGTGTCAAATACGCAGTATTTT
>TRBD1|TRBV5-1|16|few|TRBJ2-7
CASSPSRTGVSYEQYF
TGCGCCAGCAGCCCAAGTAGGACAGGGGTTTCCTACGAGCAGTACTTC
>TRBD2|TRBV24-1|17|few|TRBJ2-3
CATSEAPYSAGVDTQYF
TGTGCCACCAGTGAGGCGCCCTACTCAGCGGGGGTAGATACGCAGTATTTT
>NA|TRBV15|14|NA|TRBJ2-2
CATGSGADGGELFF
TGTGCCACCGGATCGGGAGCAGATGGGGGGGAGCTGTTTTTT
>NA|TRBV7-9|15|few|TRBJ2-1
CASSLNPSHYNEQFF
TGTGCCAGCAGCTTAAATCCTAGCCACTACAATGAGCAGTTCTTC
>TRBD2|TRBV7-7|14|NA|TRBJ2-5
CAVTSGSQGETQYF
TGTGCGGTGACTAGCGGGAGCCAGGGAGAGACCCAGTACTTC
>NA|TRBV30|13|NA|TRBJ2-5
CAWSAYPRETQYF
TGTGCCTGGAGTGCCTACCCGAGGGAGACCCAGTACTTC
>NA|TRBV3-1|14|NA|TRBJ2-4
CASSQGMAKNIQYF
TGTGCCAGCAGCCAAGGGATGGCCAAAAACATTCAGTACTTC
>TRBD1|TRBV12-3/TRBV12-4|14|few|TRBJ1-1
CASRIQGVNTEAFF
TGTGCCAGCAGAATACAGGGGGTTAACACTGAAGCTTTCTTT
>NA|TRBV7-2|15|few|TRBJ1-3
CASSLTAHSGNTIYF
TGTGCCAGCAGCCTGACAGCGCACTCTGGAAACACCATATATTTT
>TRBD1|TRBV11-1|13|NA|TRBJ1-2
CASSQDRGRGYTF
TGTGCCAGCAGCCAGGACAGGGGGCGAGGCTACACCTTC
>NA|TRBV9|14|few|TRBJ2-3
CASSVGPGVDTQYF
TGTGCCAGCAGCGTAGGTCCTGGTGTCGATACGCAGTATTTT